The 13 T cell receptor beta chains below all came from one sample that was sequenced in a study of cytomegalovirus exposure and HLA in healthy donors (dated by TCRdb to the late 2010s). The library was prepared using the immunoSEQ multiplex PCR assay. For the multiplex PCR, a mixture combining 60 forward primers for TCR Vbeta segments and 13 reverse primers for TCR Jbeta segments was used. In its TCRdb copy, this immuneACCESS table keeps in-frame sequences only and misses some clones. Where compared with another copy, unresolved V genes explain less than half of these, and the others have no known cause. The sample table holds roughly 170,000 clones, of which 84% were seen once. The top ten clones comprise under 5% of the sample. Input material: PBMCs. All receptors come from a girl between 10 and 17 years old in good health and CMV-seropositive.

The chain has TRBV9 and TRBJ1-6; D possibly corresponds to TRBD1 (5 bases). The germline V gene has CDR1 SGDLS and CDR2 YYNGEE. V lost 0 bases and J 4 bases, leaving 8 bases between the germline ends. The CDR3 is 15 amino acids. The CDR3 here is CASSVAGGYNSPLHF. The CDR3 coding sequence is TGTGCCAGCAGCGTAGCTGGGGGGTATAATTCACCCCTCCACTTT.

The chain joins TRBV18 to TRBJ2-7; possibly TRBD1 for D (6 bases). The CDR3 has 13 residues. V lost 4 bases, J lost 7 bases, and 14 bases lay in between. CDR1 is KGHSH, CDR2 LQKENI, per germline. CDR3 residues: CASSRTAQGEQYF. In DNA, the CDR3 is TGTGCCAGCTCACGGACAGCACAAGGAGAGCAGTACTTC.

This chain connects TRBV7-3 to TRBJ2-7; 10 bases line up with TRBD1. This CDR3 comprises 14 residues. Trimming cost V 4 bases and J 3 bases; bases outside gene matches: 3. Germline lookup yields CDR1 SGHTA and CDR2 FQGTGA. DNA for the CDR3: TGTGCCAGCAGCTACGGGACAGGGGACTACGAGCAGTACTTC. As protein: CASSYGTGDYEQYF.

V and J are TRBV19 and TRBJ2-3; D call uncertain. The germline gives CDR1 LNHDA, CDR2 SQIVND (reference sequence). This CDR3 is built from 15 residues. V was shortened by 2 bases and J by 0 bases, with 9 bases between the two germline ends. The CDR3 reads CASSITGASTDTQYF. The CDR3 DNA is TGTGCCAGTAGTATAACTGGAGCTAGCACAGATACGCAGTATTTT.

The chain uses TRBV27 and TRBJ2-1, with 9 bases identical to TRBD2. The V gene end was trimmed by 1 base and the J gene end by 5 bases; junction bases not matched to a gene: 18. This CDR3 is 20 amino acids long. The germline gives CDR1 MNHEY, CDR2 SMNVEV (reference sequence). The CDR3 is CASSLLYPPSHSGGDNEQFF. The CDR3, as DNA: TGTGCCAGCAGTTTATTATACCCTCCTTCCCATAGCGGGGGTGACAATGAGCAGTTCTTC.

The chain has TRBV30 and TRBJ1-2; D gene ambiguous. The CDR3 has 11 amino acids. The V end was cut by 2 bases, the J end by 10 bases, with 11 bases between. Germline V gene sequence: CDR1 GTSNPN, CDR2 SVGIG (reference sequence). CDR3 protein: CAWSLQLSYTF. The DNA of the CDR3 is TGTGCCTGGAGTTTGCAACTGTCCTACACCTTC.

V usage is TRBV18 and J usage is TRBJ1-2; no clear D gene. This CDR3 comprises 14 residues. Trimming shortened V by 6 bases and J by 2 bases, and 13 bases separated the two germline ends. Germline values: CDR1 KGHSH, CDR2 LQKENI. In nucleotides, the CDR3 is TGTGCCAGCTCGCACCAGTCAGAAAACTATGGCTACACCTTC. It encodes CASSHQSENYGYTF.

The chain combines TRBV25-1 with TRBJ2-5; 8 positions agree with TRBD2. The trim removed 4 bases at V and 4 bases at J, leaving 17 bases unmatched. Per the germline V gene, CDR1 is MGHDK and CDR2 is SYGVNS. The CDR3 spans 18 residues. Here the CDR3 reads CASSVRLALKQKGETQYF. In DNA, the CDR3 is TGTGCCAGCAGTGTCCGACTAGCGTTGAAACAAAAGGGAGAGACCCAGTACTTC.

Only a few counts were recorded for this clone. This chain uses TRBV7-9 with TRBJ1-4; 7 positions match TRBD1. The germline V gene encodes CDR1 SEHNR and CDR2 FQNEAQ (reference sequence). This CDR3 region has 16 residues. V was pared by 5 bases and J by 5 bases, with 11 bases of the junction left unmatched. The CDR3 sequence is CASSPGGRGPNEKLFF. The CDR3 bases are TGTGCCAGCAGCCCGGGGGGGAGGGGGCCAAATGAAAAACTGTTTTTT.

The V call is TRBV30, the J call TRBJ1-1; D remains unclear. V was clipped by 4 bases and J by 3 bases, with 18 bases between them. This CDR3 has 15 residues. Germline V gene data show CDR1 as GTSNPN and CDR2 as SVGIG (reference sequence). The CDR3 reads CAWIPGLTTYTEAFF. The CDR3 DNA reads TGTGCCTGGATTCCTGGACTGACCACCTACACTGAAGCTTTCTTT.

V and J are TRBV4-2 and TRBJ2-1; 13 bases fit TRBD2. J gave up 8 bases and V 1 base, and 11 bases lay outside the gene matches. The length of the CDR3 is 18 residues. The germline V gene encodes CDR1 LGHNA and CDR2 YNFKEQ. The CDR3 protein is CASSQVALAGGLGDEQFF. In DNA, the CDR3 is TGTGCCAGCAGCCAAGTAGCACTAGCGGGGGGGCTAGGTGATGAGCAGTTCTTC.

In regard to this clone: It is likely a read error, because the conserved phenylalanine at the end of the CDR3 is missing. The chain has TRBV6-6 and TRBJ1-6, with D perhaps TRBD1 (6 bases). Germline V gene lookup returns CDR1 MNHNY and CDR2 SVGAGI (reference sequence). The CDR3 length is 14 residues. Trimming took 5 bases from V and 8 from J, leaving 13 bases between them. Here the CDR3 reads CASSQDSADSPLHL. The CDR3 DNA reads TGTGCCAGCAGTCAGGACAGTGCTGATTCACCCCTCCACCTT.

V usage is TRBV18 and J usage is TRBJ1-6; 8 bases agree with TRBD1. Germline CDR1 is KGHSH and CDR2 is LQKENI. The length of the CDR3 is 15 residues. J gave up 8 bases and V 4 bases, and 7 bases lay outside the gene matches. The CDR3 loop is CASSLQGAGDSPLHF. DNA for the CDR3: TGTGCCAGCTCACTTCAGGGGGCTGGGGATTCACCCCTCCACTTT.